This TCR beta chain is drawn from a study of T cells in Graves' hyperthyroidism and ophthalmopathy. General observations from the study: Most clonotypes expanded in thyroid above 0.001 were likewise present in blood. Prediction of ophthalmopathy progression came a median around 7.1 months pre-onset.

As to this clonotype: Its target is not known.

Orbital computed tomography, thyroid ultrasound, serum thyroxine and TRAb, and clinical symptoms together informed the diagnoses. Germline loops: CDR1 SGHDT, CDR2 YYEEEE. The CDR3 loop spans 11 amino acids. Trimming stripped 4 bases from V and 8 bases from J, with 9 bases between. Amplified regions were TCR beta CDR3 sequences from RNA transcripts. The HTBI primer set served for first-round RT-PCR of the TCR CDR3. MiXCR, applied by TCRdb to the multiplex PCR reads, yields one record per CDR3 protein. Found here are 550,000 to 600,000 distinct CDR3 sequences, around 42% of them singletons; the top ten hold roughly 19%.

The sequenced sample consisted of peripheral blood or thyroid tissue (not recorded which). The origin of this receptor is an adult woman with Graves' disease, either hyperthyroidism or ophthalmopathy (not recorded which). The chain combines TRBV5-6 with TRBJ1-1, with D unclear. Here the CDR3 DNA reads TGTGCCAGCAGCCGAACGGACGAAGCTTTCTTT. Translation: CASSRTDEAFF.